A single sample gave rise to the 26 T cell receptor beta chains below, sequenced in a study of cytomegalovirus exposure and HLA in healthy donors. A multiplex PCR was run with 60 Vbeta primers and 13 Jbeta primers. Data came from immunoSEQ multiplex PCR; TCRdb stores just in-frame clones and leaves some out. Of approximately 170,000 clones in the sample, roughly 80% were seen once. The sample was PBMCs. These receptors originate from a male donor in good health and CMV-seronegative.

The chain combines TRBV29-1 with TRBJ2-7; 7 positions agree with TRBD2. Germline V gene sequence: CDR1 SQVTM, CDR2 ANQGSEA. This CDR3 region has 16 residues. J gave up 0 bases and V 3 bases, and 11 bases lay outside the gene matches. The CDR3 DNA sequence: TGCAGCGTTGAGGGGGGGATGGGAACGGGCTCCTACGAGCAGTACTTC. This encodes CSVEGGMGTGSYEQYF.

This chain links TRBV7-2 with TRBJ2-3; TRBD2 matches at 15 bases. Per the germline V gene, CDR1 is SGHTA and CDR2 is FQGNSA. This CDR3 contains 18 residues. Unmatched junction bases numbered 6, after V lost 2 bases and J lost 3 bases. CDR3: CASSLQGTSGGSTDTQYF. In nucleotides, the CDR3 is TGTGCCAGCAGCTTACAAGGGACTAGCGGGGGGTCGACAGATACGCAGTATTTT.

For this clone: Germline is not matched at one junction end, which may reflect a read error. The chain uses TRBV29-1 and TRBJ1-1; 9 nucleotides agree with TRBD1. This CDR3 region has 14 residues. CDR1 is SQVTM and CDR2 is ANQGSEA in the germline V gene. The CDR3 reads CSVTTDRGNAEAFF. The DNA for the CDR3 is TGCAGCGTCACAACCGACAGGGGGAACGCTGAAGCTTTCTTT. The variable domain in full, completed from reference TRBV29-1 and TRBJ1-1, reads SAVISQKPSRDICQRGTSLTIQCQVDSQVTMMFWYRQQPGQSLTLIATANQGSEATYESGFVIDKFPISRPNLTFSTLTVSNMSPEDSSIYLCSVTTDRGNAEAFFGQGTRLTVV.

This chain's CDR3 is CASSQFYTGVETQYF. The CDR3 nucleotides read TGTGCCAGCAGCCAGTTTTATACAGGGGTGGAGACCCAGTACTTC. The gene calls are TRBV4-2 and TRBJ2-5; 7 nucleotides agree with TRBD1. Germline values: CDR1 LGHNA, CDR2 YNFKEQ. This CDR3 is built from 15 residues. Unmatched junction bases numbered 9, after V lost 3 bases and J lost 5 bases.

V gene TRBV6-5 combines with J gene TRBJ2-7; TRBD1 matches 7 bases. The CDR3 contains 14 residues. Germline V lookup: CDR1 MNHEY, CDR2 SVGAGI. Trimming cost V 2 bases and J 3 bases; bases outside gene matches: 4. The CDR3 reads CASSYGQASYEQYF. The CDR3 bases are TGTGCCAGCAGTTACGGACAGGCCAGCTACGAGCAGTACTTC.

This clone appeared a few times. V is TRBV6-5 and J is TRBJ1-2, with TRBD1 as a possible D gene (5 bases). Per the germline V gene, CDR1 is MNHEY and CDR2 is SVGAGI. This CDR3 contains 14 residues. The V end was cut by 0 bases, the J end by 0 bases, with 5 bases between. The CDR3 nucleotides read TGTGCCAGCAGTTACTCGACAGCTAACTATGGCTACACCTTC. Amino acid sequence: CASSYSTANYGYTF.

This chain joins TRBV10-1 and TRBJ2-1, with 11 bases that match TRBD1. The CDR3 is 18 amino acids. Trimming removed 2 bases from V and 7 bases from J; junction bases left unmatched: 13. Germline CDR1 and CDR2: WNHNN and SYGVQD (reference sequence). The CDR3 bases are TGCGCCAGCAGTGAGAGGACAGGGGGCTCTATTTCCCTTAATGAGCAGTTCTTC. Translating it yields CASSERTGGSISLNEQFF.

The chain recombines TRBV5-1 with TRBJ2-7, with TRBD2 as a possible D gene (6 bases). V was cut by 4 bases and J by 1 base, with 15 bases left in between. CDR1 and CDR2 from the germline V gene are SGHRS and YFSETQ. CDR3 length: 15 amino acids. The CDR3 nucleotides are TGCGCCAGCAGCCTGGCGACCGGGAGTTCCTACGAGCAGTACTTC. It yields the protein CASSLATGSSYEQYF.

The rearrangement links TRBV5-4 to TRBJ2-1; a possible D gene is TRBD1 (6 bases). There are 14 residues in the CDR3. Germline V gene lookup returns CDR1 SGHNT and CDR2 YYREEE (reference sequence). Trimming removed 4 bases at V and 6 bases at J, with 14 bases between. CDR3: CASSSRDRLNEQFF. The CDR3 nucleotides are TGTGCCAGCAGCAGCCGAGACAGGCTCAATGAGCAGTTCTTC.

This sequence joins TRBV11-2 and TRBJ2-7; no reliable D call. Per germline, CDR1 SGHAT and CDR2 FQNNGV. This CDR3 spans 14 amino acids. V was cut by 6 bases and J by 0 bases, with 12 bases left in between. In DNA form, the CDR3 reads TGTGCCAGCAGTACGGGTCCGAGCTCCTACGAGCAGTACTTC. Translated: CASSTGPSSYEQYF.

This clone occurred a few times. This rearrangement joins TRBV7-6 to TRBJ2-3; 8 bases are shared with TRBD2. The CDR3 is 13 residues long. CDR1 is SGHVS, CDR2 FNYEAQ, per germline. V gave up 8 bases and J gave up 4 bases; unmatched junction bases: 5. CDR3 region: CASRAGESDTQYF. CDR3 bases: TGTGCCAGCCGAGCGGGGGAATCAGATACGCAGTATTTT.

This sequence joins TRBV5-8 and TRBJ2-7; 11 bases are shared with TRBD1. Germline CDR1 reads SGHTS; CDR2 reads YDEGEE. V lost 5 bases, J lost 3 bases, and 10 bases stayed unmatched. The CDR3 is 16 residues long. The CDR3 is CASSLLLGTGGYEQYF. In nucleotides, the CDR3 is TGTGCCAGCAGTTTGCTCCTTGGGACAGGGGGCTACGAGCAGTACTTC.

The chain has TRBV14 and TRBJ1-6; no definite D call. Trimming cost V 1 base and J 0 bases, with 7 bases left between them. The CDR3 covers 16 residues. CDR1 and CDR2 (germline): SGHDN, FVKESK. The CDR3 loop is CASSQGGLSYNSPLHF. CDR3 DNA: TGTGCCAGCAGCCAAGGAGGTCTCTCCTATAATTCACCCCTCCACTTT.

The chain is built from TRBV13 and TRBJ2-1; 9 bases fit TRBD1. V was clipped by 5 bases and J by 1 base; unmatched bases: 3. The germline V gene has CDR1 PRHDT and CDR2 FYEKMQ (reference sequence). The CDR3 extends over 15 amino acids. CDR3 bases: TGTGCCAGCAGCCCCGGACAGGGGTCCTACAATGAGCAGTTCTTC. Translating it yields CASSPGQGSYNEQFF. The entire variable domain, with the rest obtained from reference TRBV13 and TRBJ2-1, is as follows: AAGVIQSPRHLIKEKRETATLKCYPIPRHDTVYWYQQGPGQDPQFLISFYEKMQSDKGSIPDRFSAQQFSDYHSELNMSSLELGDSALYFCASSPGQGSYNEQFFGPGTRLTVL.

This CDR3 reads CASSKDRDRYQPQHF. CDR3 sequence (DNA): TGTGCCAGCAGTAAGGACAGGGATCGGTATCAGCCCCAGCATTTT. V gene TRBV6-6 combines with J gene TRBJ1-5; 8 nucleotides align to TRBD1. The CDR3 contains 15 residues. In germline, CDR1 is MNHNY, CDR2 SVGAGI (reference sequence). Unmatched junction bases numbered 8, after V lost 5 bases and J lost 5 bases.

This chain joins TRBV10-1 and TRBJ1-2; no definite D call. The germline V and J ends were trimmed by 3 bases and 3 bases, with 8 bases remaining between them. From germline, CDR1 is WNHNN and CDR2 SYGVQD (reference sequence). The CDR3 contains 13 residues. Here the CDR3 reads CASSESGYYGYTF. In DNA form, the CDR3 reads TGCGCCAGCAGTGAATCAGGATACTATGGCTACACCTTC.

The chain has TRBV5-1 and TRBJ1-2; 8 nucleotides align to TRBD1. Trimming cost V 4 bases and J 7 bases; bases outside gene matches: 9. Germline loops: CDR1 SGHRS, CDR2 YFSETQ. CDR3 size: 14 residues. CDR3 protein: CASSVRTGNGGYTF. The DNA for the CDR3 is TGCGCCAGCAGCGTACGGACAGGGAATGGTGGCTACACCTTC.

This clone was seen more than once but under ten times. The genes are TRBV5-5 and TRBJ2-5; 7 bases are shared with TRBD1. Germline V gene data show CDR1 as SGHKS and CDR2 as YYEKEE (reference sequence). J gave up 0 bases and V 0 bases, and 11 bases lay outside the gene matches. The CDR3 runs 18 residues. CDR3 sequence reads: CASSLVPRQGGYQETQYF. CDR3 DNA: TGTGCCAGCAGCTTGGTTCCCCGACAGGGCGGGTACCAAGAGACCCAGTACTTC. Full variable domain (outside the CDR3, taken from reference TRBV5-5 and TRBJ2-5): DAGVTQSPTHLIKTRGQQVTLRCSPISGHKSVSWYQQVLGQGPQFIFQYYEKEERGRGNFPDRFSARQFPNYSSELNVNALLLGDSALYLCASSLVPRQGGYQETQYFGPGTRLLVL.

This sequence joins TRBV5-1 and TRBJ2-5, with TRBD2 matching over 10 bases. There are 18 residues in the CDR3. Germline V gene data show CDR1 as SGHRS and CDR2 as YFSETQ. Unmatched junction bases numbered 10, after V lost 1 base and J lost 1 base. The CDR3 reads CASSLSILSSGGQETQYF. For the CDR3, the DNA is TGCGCCAGCAGCTTGTCAATTTTATCTAGCGGGGGCCAAGAGACCCAGTACTTC.

This clone was counted only a few times. The chain carries TRBV11-2 and TRBJ2-5, with a weak D call TRBD2 (6 bases). Trimming took 4 bases from V and 5 from J, leaving 20 bases between them. The CDR3 is 16 amino acids. Germline loops: CDR1 SGHAT, CDR2 FQNNGV. The CDR3, as DNA: TGTGCCAGCAGCTCGAAGGGACTCGCGCCATACGAGACCCAGTACTTC. This translates into CASSSKGLAPYETQYF.

J is TRBJ1-6 and V is TRBV27; D remains unclear. The germline V gene has CDR1 MNHEY and CDR2 SMNVEV (reference sequence). V lost 2 bases, J lost 3 bases, and 11 bases lay in between. The CDR3 has 16 residues. CDR3 nucleotides: TGTGCCAGCAGTTTACGAGTAGACTTCTATAATTCACCCCTCCACTTT. It yields the protein CASSLRVDFYNSPLHF.

This chain links TRBV2 with TRBJ2-1; 9 nucleotides match TRBD2. Germline loops: CDR1 SNHLY, CDR2 FYNNEI. There are 14 residues in the CDR3. With V trimmed by 3 bases and J by 14 bases, 11 bases remained unmatched. The CDR3 DNA follows: TGTGCCAGCAGTGAGGGAGTAGCGGGGGATGGGGAGTTCTTC. It translates to CASSEGVAGDGEFF.

This clone was detected only once. The V call is TRBV11-2, the J call TRBJ2-7, with 8 bases fitting TRBD2. This CDR3 comprises 19 residues. J gave up 3 bases and V 3 bases, and 19 bases lay outside the gene matches. The V gene's germline CDR1 is SGHAT and CDR2 FQNNGV. The chain's CDR3 is CASSFGRSGGISGRYEQYF. Here the CDR3 DNA reads TGTGCCAGCAGCTTTGGGCGATCGGGGGGGATATCGGGACGCTACGAGCAGTACTTC.

The V call is TRBV28, the J call TRBJ2-5; 9 bases map to TRBD1. This CDR3 is built from 15 residues. The V gene's germline CDR1 is MDHEN and CDR2 SYDVKM. The junction had 6 bases not matched to a gene; V was cut back by 6 bases and J by 1 base. This chain's CDR3 is CASRLGQGFQETQYF. DNA of the CDR3: TGTGCCAGCAGGCTGGGACAGGGCTTCCAAGAGACCCAGTACTTC.

This chain joins TRBV5-5 and TRBJ2-5; 11 bases map to TRBD2. The V gene's germline CDR1 is SGHKS and CDR2 YYEKEE (reference sequence). Trimming took 4 bases from V and 3 from J; bases not matched to a gene: 2. This CDR3 has 14 residues. The chain's CDR3 is CASSRGLAEETQYF. The DNA of the CDR3 is TGTGCCAGCAGCCGGGGACTAGCGGAAGAGACCCAGTACTTC.

The chain uses TRBV6-4 and TRBJ2-1, with D perhaps TRBD1 (5 bases). This CDR3 comprises 14 residues. Trimming took 7 bases from V and 10 from J, leaving 20 bases between them. Germline values: CDR1 MRHNA, CDR2 SNTAGT. The CDR3 DNA reads TGTGCCAGCAAGTTAGAGACCCAGGGCGGAGAGCAGTTCTTC. It is translated as CASKLETQGGEQFF.